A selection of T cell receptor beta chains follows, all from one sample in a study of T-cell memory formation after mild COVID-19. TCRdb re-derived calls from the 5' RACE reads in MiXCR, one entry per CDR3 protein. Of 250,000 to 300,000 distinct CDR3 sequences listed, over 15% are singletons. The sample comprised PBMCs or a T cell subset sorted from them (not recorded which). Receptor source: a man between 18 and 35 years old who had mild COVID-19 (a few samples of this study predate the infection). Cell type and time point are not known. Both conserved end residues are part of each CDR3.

CASSEQGAGEQFF	TRBJ2-1	13	TRBV9
CSVRAQPNSPLHF	TRBJ1-6	13	TRBV29-1
CASSLVTNTEAFF	TRBJ1-1	13	TRBV7-2
CASSLDRTNTGELFF	TRBJ2-2	15	TRBV5-1
CASSKAGGATNEKLFF	TRBJ1-4	16	TRBV5-5
CASSRGLASDEQFF	TRBJ2-1	14	TRBV7-2
CASSSNTGTTETQYF	TRBJ2-5	15	TRBV7-3
CASSYSKVRVYNEQFF	TRBJ2-1	16	TRBV6-2/TRBV6-3
CSVEGIDTGELFF	TRBJ2-2	13	TRBV29-1
CASSLFGAKNIQYF	TRBJ2-4	14	TRBV5-1
CSARGDRGGQPQHF	TRBJ1-5	14	TRBV20-1
CASKEASTDTQYF	TRBJ2-3	13	TRBV19
CSVPLPSASEQFF	TRBJ2-1	13	TRBV29-1
CSARIITGNGYTF	TRBJ1-2	13	TRBV20-1
CSVEGGDSPHEQYF	TRBJ2-7	14	TRBV29-1
CASSPYPAGGLGEQYF	TRBJ2-7	16	TRBV4-1
CASSLYAGVEGYTF	TRBJ1-2	14	TRBV28
CATSRVGLGEKLFF	TRBJ1-4	14	TRBV15
CASSYDLGATNYGYTF	TRBJ1-2	16	TRBV12-3/TRBV12-4
CASSPEPGQTYGYTF	TRBJ1-2	15	TRBV5-1
CASRMTSGYSYNEQFF	TRBJ2-1	16	TRBV27
CATSTLVSGNTIYF	TRBJ1-3	14	TRBV12-3/TRBV12-4
CAISDGDYGYTF	TRBJ1-2	12	TRBV10-3
CASSFPAGRGTEAFF	TRBJ1-1	15	TRBV6-2/TRBV6-3
CASRQIQVYNEQFF	TRBJ2-1	14	TRBV6-5
CASSQVGDEQFF	TRBJ2-1	12	TRBV4-2
CASSFLVGQGGSHGYTF	TRBJ1-2	17	TRBV12-3/TRBV12-4
CASSPWTGQDTQYF	TRBJ2-3	14	TRBV5-5
CATSETGPLAKNIQYF	TRBJ2-4	16	TRBV24-1
CATSRGVGVPQAFF	TRBJ1-1	14	TRBV15
CASSHEWGTGELFF	TRBJ2-2	14	TRBV7-8
CASSQDNAGGYQETQYF	TRBJ2-5	17	TRBV4-3
CASSRRSGGGGEQFF	TRBJ2-1	15	TRBV4-3
CASSQSSGGFTDTQYF	TRBJ2-3	16	TRBV4-1
CASSLTGNTIYF	TRBJ1-3	12	TRBV12-3/TRBV12-4
CASSLKPGQGFTGELFF	TRBJ2-2	17	TRBV11-2
CSARRGGPIDEQFF	TRBJ2-1	14	TRBV20-1
CSASWTSGGETQYF	TRBJ2-5	14	TRBV20-1
CASSRDNSNQPQHF	TRBJ1-5	14	TRBV12-3/TRBV12-4
CSAGGAGRVSTEAFF	TRBJ1-1	15	TRBV20-1
CASRGGQFTGELFF	TRBJ2-2	14	TRBV7-8